Listed below are T cell receptor beta chains from one sample, sequenced in a study of shared clonotypes between healthy human individuals. Sequencing used immunoSEQ multiplex PCR; TCRdb keeps in-frame clones, though not all of them. The sample includes over a million clones, about 84% seen only once; the top ten take roughly 0.62%. The sample taken for sequencing was memory CD4+ T cells from PBMCs. The source is a man in his late teens or twenties in good health. Some clones in this sample may be carry-over from other donors' samples. The CDR3 runs from the conserved cysteine through the conserved F or W. The D gene is left open where the match is weak. Clone size, where shown, is once, few, many, or a class for clones that have expanded.

v_gene: TRBV4-1; abundance: .; d_gene: TRBD1; j_gene: TRBJ1-1; CDR3nt: TGCGCCAGCAGCCCCCTTGGGGGACAGAGGGAGAAAGCTTTCTTT; CDR3aa: CASSPLGGQREKAFF
v_gene: TRBV28; abundance: .; d_gene: .; j_gene: TRBJ1-4; CDR3nt: TGTGCCAGCTCCTTATTGGGGAACAATGAAAAACTGTTTTTT; CDR3aa: CASSLLGNNEKLFF
v_gene: TRBV11-3; abundance: .; d_gene: TRBD2; j_gene: TRBJ2-3; CDR3nt: TGTGCCAGCAGGCAAAATCCGGGACTAGCGGGAGGTCAAGATACGCAGTATTTT; CDR3aa: CASRQNPGLAGGQDTQYF
v_gene: TRBV5-1; abundance: .; d_gene: TRBD1; j_gene: TRBJ1-1; CDR3nt: TGCGCCAGCAGCTCCCACGGGACAGGGGACACTGAAGCTTTCTTT; CDR3aa: CASSSHGTGDTEAFF
v_gene: TRBV18; abundance: .; d_gene: .; j_gene: TRBJ2-7; CDR3nt: TGTGCCAGCTCACCACGCGACAGCGCAAGTTCCGAGCAGCACTTC; CDR3aa: CASSPRDSASSEQHF
v_gene: TRBV15; abundance: many; d_gene: .; j_gene: TRBJ1-1; CDR3nt: TGTGCCACCAGCAGAGATCTGATCCAGAACACTGAAGCTTTCTTT; CDR3aa: CATSRDLIQNTEAFF
v_gene: TRBV11-2; abundance: .; d_gene: TRBD2; j_gene: TRBJ2-3; CDR3nt: TGTGCCAGCAGCTTATTGACTAGCGGATTGTTGGATACGCAGTATTTT; CDR3aa: CASSLLTSGLLDTQYF
v_gene: TRBV6-6; abundance: .; d_gene: .; j_gene: TRBJ1-4; CDR3nt: TGTGCCAGCAGTTACGGACCGACCGAAAAACTGTTTTTT; CDR3aa: CASSYGPTEKLFF
v_gene: TRBV9; abundance: .; d_gene: .; j_gene: TRBJ2-5; CDR3nt: TGTGCCAGCAGCGTACAGGCCCAAGAGACCCAGTACTTC; CDR3aa: CASSVQAQETQYF
v_gene: TRBV7-6; abundance: .; d_gene: .; j_gene: TRBJ1-2; CDR3nt: TGTGCCAGCAGCTTAGGCCGGAACTATGGCTACACCTTC; CDR3aa: CASSLGRNYGYTF
v_gene: TRBV5-5; abundance: .; d_gene: .; j_gene: TRBJ2-2; CDR3nt: TGTGCCAGCAGCCTGGCCGGGCTTCGCACCGGGGAGCTGTTTTTT; CDR3aa: CASSLAGLRTGELFF
v_gene: TRBV23-1; abundance: .; d_gene: TRBD2; j_gene: TRBJ2-7; CDR3nt: TGCGCCAGCAGTCATCAGAGACTAGCTTCAGGCTACGAGCAGTACTTC; CDR3aa: CASSHQRLASGYEQYF
v_gene: TRBV7-9; abundance: many; d_gene: TRBD1; j_gene: TRBJ2-1; CDR3nt: TGTGCCAGCAGCCCCGACAGGGTTGTGAATGAGCAGTTCTTC; CDR3aa: CASSPDRVVNEQFF
v_gene: TRBV7-2; abundance: .; d_gene: .; j_gene: TRBJ2-7; CDR3nt: TGTGCCAGCAGCACCAGACAGGACTACGAGCAGTACTTC; CDR3aa: CASSTRQDYEQYF
v_gene: TRBV5-8; abundance: few; d_gene: .; j_gene: TRBJ2-7; CDR3nt: TGTGCCAGCAGCTTTCGGGGACATCCCGACTTC; CDR3aa: CASSFRGHPDF
v_gene: TRBV30; abundance: .; d_gene: .; j_gene: TRBJ1-4; CDR3nt: TGTGCCTGCCCAGATCTAAGTGGCGAAAAACTGTTTTTT; CDR3aa: CACPDLSGEKLFF
v_gene: TRBV29-1; abundance: .; d_gene: .; j_gene: TRBJ2-7; CDR3nt: TGCAGCGCGAACCCCCATCAGTCTGGGGGGGAGCAGTACTTC; CDR3aa: CSANPHQSGGEQYF
v_gene: TRBV4-1; abundance: many; d_gene: TRBD2; j_gene: TRBJ2-7; CDR3nt: TGCGCCAGCAGCCAAGAGGGTAGCGGGAGGGCCGGGCTGTACGAGCAGTACTTC; CDR3aa: CASSQEGSGRAGLYEQYF
v_gene: TRBV6-6; abundance: .; d_gene: .; j_gene: TRBJ2-2; CDR3nt: TGTGCCAGCAGGAACACCGGGGAGCTGTTTTTT; CDR3aa: CASRNTGELFF
v_gene: TRBV12-5; abundance: few; d_gene: .; j_gene: TRBJ1-1; CDR3nt: TGTGCTAGTGGTTTGGCCCAGGGGAGCACTGAAGCTTTCTTT; CDR3aa: CASGLAQGSTEAFF
v_gene: TRBV28; abundance: few; d_gene: TRBD2; j_gene: TRBJ2-2; CDR3nt: TGTGCCAGCAGAGGAGCGGGAGGCACCGGGGAGCTGTTTTTT; CDR3aa: CASRGAGGTGELFF
v_gene: TRBV2; abundance: .; d_gene: .; j_gene: TRBJ2-7; CDR3nt: TGTGCCAGTGGAGGGGACGCAACCTACGAGCAGTACTTC; CDR3aa: CASGGDATYEQYF
v_gene: TRBV10-3; abundance: .; d_gene: TRBD1; j_gene: TRBJ2-5; CDR3nt: TGTGCCATCAGCCGAGGGACAGCCCAAATTCAAGAGACCCAGTACTTC; CDR3aa: CAISRGTAQIQETQYF
v_gene: TRBV5-6; abundance: .; d_gene: .; j_gene: TRBJ2-2; CDR3nt: TGTGCCAGCAGCCAAGCTGGGTTTCTGTCCGGGGAGCTGTTTTTT; CDR3aa: CASSQAGFLSGELFF
v_gene: TRBV9; abundance: .; d_gene: .; j_gene: TRBJ2-3; CDR3nt: TGTGCCAGCAGCGCCCACACAGATACGCAGTATTTT; CDR3aa: CASSAHTDTQYF
v_gene: TRBV15; abundance: .; d_gene: .; j_gene: TRBJ2-3; CDR3nt: TGTGCCACCAGCAGCAGGGTTCTTGGCCCAGATACGCAGTATTTT; CDR3aa: CATSSRVLGPDTQYF
v_gene: TRBV14; abundance: .; d_gene: TRBD1; j_gene: TRBJ2-5; CDR3nt: TGTGCCAGCAGCCAAGATGGCAGGGGGACAGGAGAGACCCAGTACTTC; CDR3aa: CASSQDGRGTGETQYF
v_gene: TRBV7-9; abundance: .; d_gene: TRBD2; j_gene: TRBJ2-1; CDR3nt: TGTGCCAGCAGCGCGGGGACTAGCGGTAATGAGCAGTTCTTC; CDR3aa: CASSAGTSGNEQFF
v_gene: TRBV7-9; abundance: .; d_gene: TRBD2; j_gene: TRBJ2-1; CDR3nt: TGTGCCAGCAGCTCGCGAGGGACTAGGCACAATGAGCAGTTCTTC; CDR3aa: CASSSRGTRHNEQFF
v_gene: TRBV9; abundance: .; d_gene: .; j_gene: TRBJ1-2; CDR3nt: TGTGCCAGCAGCCCACGTCAGTACCCCTATGGCTACACCTTC; CDR3aa: CASSPRQYPYGYTF
v_gene: TRBV30; abundance: .; d_gene: .; j_gene: TRBJ2-2; CDR3nt: TGTGCCTGGAGAAGGAAGGCCTTGGGCTTGGGCACCGGGGAGCTGTTTTTT; CDR3aa: CAWRRKALGLGTGELFF
v_gene: TRBV28; abundance: few; d_gene: .; j_gene: TRBJ1-2; CDR3nt: TGTGCCAGCAGCCCAGTGGGGGGGCTAGACTATGGCTACACCTTC; CDR3aa: CASSPVGGLDYGYTF
v_gene: TRBV4-3; abundance: .; d_gene: TRBD1; j_gene: TRBJ2-7; CDR3nt: TGCGCCAGCAGCCAGGGGACAGGTCGCGGTGGTTATAGCGAGCAGTACTTC; CDR3aa: CASSQGTGRGGYSEQYF
v_gene: TRBV5-5; abundance: .; d_gene: .; j_gene: TRBJ2-7; CDR3nt: TGTGCCAGCAGCCCACAGGAGTACGAGCAGTACTTC; CDR3aa: CASSPQEYEQYF
v_gene: TRBV6-5; abundance: .; d_gene: .; j_gene: TRBJ2-6; CDR3nt: TGTGCCAGCAGGAGGAACTCTGGGGCCAACGTCCTGACTTTC; CDR3aa: CASRRNSGANVLTF
v_gene: TRBV5-6; abundance: .; d_gene: TRBD2; j_gene: TRBJ2-7; CDR3nt: TGTGCCAGCAGCTTGGCAGGCGGGAGGGCCTACGAGCAGTACTTC; CDR3aa: CASSLAGGRAYEQYF
v_gene: TRBV5-1; abundance: .; d_gene: .; j_gene: TRBJ2-7; CDR3nt: TGCGCCAGCAGCTCCCTAACTCGGACCTACGAGCAGTACTTC; CDR3aa: CASSSLTRTYEQYF
v_gene: TRBV28; abundance: .; d_gene: TRBD2; j_gene: TRBJ2-3; CDR3nt: TGTGCCAGCAGTTTACTAGCGGGAACAGATACGCAGTATTTT; CDR3aa: CASSLLAGTDTQYF
v_gene: TRBV2; abundance: .; d_gene: .; j_gene: TRBJ2-3; CDR3nt: TGTGCCAGCAGCACCCTTGGCGGGATGATGTCAGATACGCAGTATTTT; CDR3aa: CASSTLGGMMSDTQYF
v_gene: TRBV5-6; abundance: .; d_gene: .; j_gene: TRBJ2-5; CDR3nt: TGTGCCAGCAGCTTGGCTGGGATCGAGACCCAGTACTTC; CDR3aa: CASSLAGIETQYF
v_gene: TRBV5-6; abundance: few; d_gene: .; j_gene: TRBJ2-6; CDR3nt: TGTGCCAGCAGCAGGGGCGCCTCTGGGGCCAACGTCCTGACTTTC; CDR3aa: CASSRGASGANVLTF
v_gene: TRBV13; abundance: .; d_gene: .; j_gene: TRBJ2-7; CDR3nt: TGTGCCAGCAGCTTAGCAGGGGGGGAGCAGTACTTC; CDR3aa: CASSLAGGEQYF
v_gene: TRBV2; abundance: .; d_gene: TRBD1; j_gene: TRBJ2-1; CDR3nt: TGTGCCAGCAGACGGGACAGATACAATGAGCAGTTCTTC; CDR3aa: CASRRDRYNEQFF
v_gene: TRBV7-3; abundance: .; d_gene: .; j_gene: TRBJ2-1; CDR3nt: TGTGCCAGCAGCGAGCGTAGCGGAGGTTACAATGAGCAGTTCTTC; CDR3aa: CASSERSGGYNEQFF
v_gene: TRBV6-1; abundance: .; d_gene: .; j_gene: TRBJ1-2; CDR3nt: TGTGCCAGCGAGGCCGGGACGGAACTTTATGGCTACACCTTC; CDR3aa: CASEAGTELYGYTF
v_gene: TRBV28; abundance: .; d_gene: .; j_gene: TRBJ1-1; CDR3nt: TGTGCCAGCAATCAAGGGGGGTTTAACACTGAAGCTTTCTTT; CDR3aa: CASNQGGFNTEAFF
v_gene: TRBV28; abundance: .; d_gene: .; j_gene: TRBJ2-4; CDR3nt: TGTGCCAGCAGTTCCGGGACATTCGACATTCAGTACTTC; CDR3aa: CASSSGTFDIQYF
v_gene: TRBV5-6; abundance: .; d_gene: .; j_gene: TRBJ2-1; CDR3nt: TGTGCCAGCACCAGCGGAGGGACCTCCTACAATGAGCAGTTCTTC; CDR3aa: CASTSGGTSYNEQFF
v_gene: TRBV18; abundance: few; d_gene: .; j_gene: TRBJ2-7; CDR3nt: TGTGCCAGCTCACCAAATGACTTGGAGCAGTACTTC; CDR3aa: CASSPNDLEQYF
v_gene: TRBV11-3; abundance: .; d_gene: TRBD2; j_gene: TRBJ2-3; CDR3nt: TGTGCCAGCAGCTCTAGAGCGGAGGCTAGCGGGACCCTTAGCACAGATACGCAGTATTTT; CDR3aa: CASSSRAEASGTLSTDTQYF
v_gene: TRBV5-1; abundance: .; d_gene: TRBD1; j_gene: TRBJ1-2; CDR3nt: TGCGCCAGCAGCTTGGCCGCGACAGGGTCGTATGGCTACACCTTC; CDR3aa: CASSLAATGSYGYTF
v_gene: TRBV28; abundance: .; d_gene: TRBD1; j_gene: TRBJ2-4; CDR3nt: TGTGCCAGCTGCAAGACAGGGGCCAAAAACATTCAGTACTTC; CDR3aa: CASCKTGAKNIQYF
v_gene: TRBV6-1; abundance: .; d_gene: TRBD1; j_gene: TRBJ1-1; CDR3nt: TGTGCCAGCGACAGACAGGGAACAGGGACTGAAGCTTTCTTT; CDR3aa: CASDRQGTGTEAFF
v_gene: TRBV15; abundance: .; d_gene: TRBD1; j_gene: TRBJ1-3; CDR3nt: TGTGCCACCAGCAGGACAGGGCCTCGTTCTGGAAACACCATATATTTT; CDR3aa: CATSRTGPRSGNTIYF
v_gene: TRBV5-1; abundance: .; d_gene: TRBD1; j_gene: TRBJ2-7; CDR3nt: TGCGCCAGCAGCCTGGGACAGGGGAGCGTGGGCGAGCAGTACTTC; CDR3aa: CASSLGQGSVGEQYF
v_gene: TRBV30; abundance: .; d_gene: .; j_gene: TRBJ2-5; CDR3nt: TGTGCCTGGAGCGTTCCCCGAGGGTGGTTCCTTCGGGGACAAGAGACCCAGTACTTC; CDR3aa: CAWSVPRGWFLRGQETQYF